The TCR beta chain under discussion was sequenced for a study of technical replicates of blood from a handful of donors. This clone appeared a single time. Only in-frame clones appear in the TCRdb table, and some are missing; sequencing was by immunoSEQ multiplex PCR. The sample holds tens of thousands of clones, about 90% seen once. The CDR3 totals 14 residues. Germline loops: CDR1 SQVTM, CDR2 ANQGSEA. Trimming removed 4 bases from V and 2 bases from J; junction bases left unmatched: 5. The TCR sequence derives from a human donor in good health. Sequencing used T cells isolated from PBMCs. The chain is built from TRBV29-1 and TRBJ2-1; 7 bases are shared with TRBD2. CDR3 protein: CSVGRGGAYNEQFF. The CDR3 DNA sequence: TGCAGCGTTGGCCGGGGAGGGGCCTACAATGAGCAGTTCTTC.